This passage covers 28 T cell receptor beta chains from one sample sequenced in a study of cytomegalovirus exposure and HLA in healthy donors. Assay: immunoSEQ multiplex PCR; the TCRdb copy retains only in-frame clones and omits some. The sample has 200,000 to 250,000 clones; around nine tenths are singletons. Sequences were obtained from PBMCs. Receptors originate from a woman in her late teens or twenties in good health and CMV-seronegative.

The chain is built from TRBV27 and TRBJ1-5; TRBD1 might be the D (5 bases). Germline V gene data show CDR1 as MNHEY and CDR2 as SMNVEV (reference sequence). CDR3 length: 16 amino acids. V lost 3 bases and J lost 9, with 21 bases in between. CDR3 sequence: CASSFSSRPSQGPQHF. In nucleotides, the CDR3 is TGTGCCAGCAGTTTTTCCTCGAGGCCCTCGCAGGGGCCCCAGCATTTT.

The chain uses TRBV27 and TRBJ2-1, with D perhaps TRBD2 (6 bases). CDR1 and CDR2 from the germline V gene are MNHEY and SMNVEV (reference sequence). Trimming removed 6 bases from V and 0 bases from J, with 18 bases in between. This CDR3 has 17 residues. In nucleotides, the CDR3 is TGTGCCAGCAGGCCGTTTGTCGGGGGAAGCTCCTACAATGAGCAGTTCTTC. As protein: CASRPFVGGSSYNEQFF.

CDR3 amino acids: CASSSAGSNTEAFF. DNA of the CDR3: TGTGCCAGCAGTTCCGCAGGGTCGAACACTGAAGCTTTCTTT. V is TRBV6-5 and J is TRBJ1-1; TRBD1 might be the D (5 bases). The CDR3 extends over 14 amino acids. The germline gives CDR1 MNHEY, CDR2 SVGAGI. V lost 4 bases, J lost 1 base, and 10 bases lay in between.

The chain joins TRBV10-1 to TRBJ2-3; TRBD2 aligns across 8 bases. Per the germline V gene, CDR1 is WNHNN and CDR2 is SYGVQD (reference sequence). V was pared by 3 bases and J by 2 bases, with 7 bases of the junction left unmatched. This CDR3 spans 16 amino acids. The CDR3 spells CASSDIASGHTDTQYF. CDR3 DNA sequence: TGCGCCAGCAGTGACATTGCTAGCGGGCACACAGATACGCAGTATTTT.

This sequence joins TRBV28 and TRBJ1-1; TRBD1 might be the D (5 bases). Trimming removed 6 bases at V and 1 base at J, with 12 bases between. CDR3 length: 14 residues. The germline CDR1 and CDR2 sequences are MDHEN and SYDVKM. Here the CDR3 DNA reads TGTGCCAGCAGCCAGGGAGGTGGGAACACTGAAGCTTTCTTT. This gives the protein CASSQGGGNTEAFF. The full variable domain, rest sourced from reference TRBV28 and TRBJ1-1, is DVKVTQSSRYLVKRTGEKVFLECVQDMDHENMFWYRQDPGLGLRLIYFSYDVKMKEKGDIPEGYSVSREKKERFSLILESASTNQTSMYLCASSQGGGNTEAFFGQGTRLTVV.

The table lists this clone with a few counts. The chain uses TRBV28 and TRBJ1-2; no definite D call. Trimming cost V 1 base and J 3 bases, with 6 bases left between them. The CDR3 runs 13 residues. CDR1 MDHEN and CDR2 SYDVKM come from the germline V gene. The CDR3 nucleotides are TGTGCCAGCAGTTTATTGGCATACTATGGCTACACCTTC. Protein: CASSLLAYYGYTF.

This rearrangement joins TRBV6-6 to TRBJ1-2; 9 positions match TRBD1. This CDR3 is 15 amino acids long. Germline trimming cut 6 bases from V and 7 bases from J; bases unmatched to any gene: 12. Germline CDR1 MNHNY, CDR2 SVGAGI (reference sequence). In DNA, the CDR3 is TGTGCCAGCAGGGCCGGGACAGGGAAACGGGTTGGCTACACCTTC. Amino acids: CASRAGTGKRVGYTF.

J is TRBJ2-1 and V is TRBV25-1; 8 nucleotides agree with TRBD1. The length of the CDR3 is 14 residues. Per germline, CDR1 MGHDK and CDR2 SYGVNS. With 2 bases clipped from V and 9 bases from J, the junction kept 6 bases outside the gene matches. CDR3 DNA sequence: TGTGCCAGCAGTGAAGGACAGGGTCGAGCTGAGCAGTTCTTC. Translation: CASSEGQGRAEQFF.

The rearrangement links TRBV5-1 to TRBJ2-1, with 9 bases fitting TRBD2. Germline V CDR1 and CDR2: SGHRS, YFSETQ. CDR3 length equals 15 residues. Trimming took 4 bases from V and 7 from J; bases not matched to a gene: 9. The CDR3 spells CASSQGQAGGNEQFF. The CDR3 DNA sequence: TGCGCCAGCAGCCAAGGGCAAGCGGGAGGAAATGAGCAGTTCTTC.

The rearrangement uses TRBV25-1 and TRBJ1-2; D is perhaps TRBD1 (6 bases). Germline loops: CDR1 MGHDK, CDR2 SYGVNS. The CDR3 has 14 amino acids. V was shortened by 4 bases and J by 1 base, with 10 bases between the two germline ends. The CDR3 here is CASSGTVLNYGYTF. In DNA, the CDR3 is TGTGCCAGCAGTGGGACAGTGCTTAACTATGGCTACACCTTC.

The chain joins TRBV19 to TRBJ2-1; 11 nucleotides align to TRBD2. The V and J ends lost 5 bases and 4 bases, in that order; junction bases with no gene match: 4. Germline values: CDR1 LNHDA, CDR2 SQIVND (reference sequence). This CDR3 has 15 residues. As DNA, the CDR3 is TGTGCCAGTAGTTCGCCTAGCGGGAGGTACAATGAGCAGTTCTTC. Translating it yields CASSSPSGRYNEQFF.

The chain carries TRBV19 and TRBJ2-2, with 9 bases lining up with TRBD1. CDR1 is LNHDA and CDR2 is SQIVND in the germline V gene (reference sequence). With 5 bases clipped from V and 4 bases from J, the junction kept 5 bases outside the gene matches. There are 15 residues in the CDR3. The DNA for the CDR3 is TGTGCCAGTAGTCCTAGACAGGGGGGCACCGGGGAGCTGTTTTTT. Translated: CASSPRQGGTGELFF.

V is TRBV7-8 and J is TRBJ2-7; 12 bases match TRBD2. The length of the CDR3 is 16 residues. Germline CDR1 reads SGHVS; CDR2 reads FQNEAQ. V shed 4 bases, J shed 0 bases, and the junction held 4 bases outside the gene matches. The chain's CDR3 is CASSSRTSGTSYEQYF. CDR3 coding DNA: TGTGCCAGCAGCTCTAGGACTAGCGGGACCTCCTACGAGCAGTACTTC.

This clone was detected once. V is TRBV7-9 and J is TRBJ2-1; TRBD2 aligns across 7 bases. Germline V gene sequence: CDR1 SEHNR, CDR2 FQNEAQ (reference sequence). Unmatched junction bases numbered 13, after V lost 5 bases and J lost 6 bases. This CDR3 has 16 residues. The CDR3 loop is CASSPLRGGPGNEQFF. The CDR3 DNA reads TGTGCCAGCAGCCCCCTAAGGGGAGGGCCCGGCAATGAGCAGTTCTTC.

This clone has only one observation. CDR3 in DNA: TGTGCCAGCAGCACCCAAGGGACAGGGTTGTACAATGAGCAGTTCTTC. Its translation is CASSTQGTGLYNEQFF. This chain connects TRBV9 to TRBJ2-1, with TRBD1 matching over 9 bases. The CDR3 length is 16 residues. Germline trimming cut 4 bases from V and 4 bases from J; bases unmatched to any gene: 9. Per germline, CDR1 SGDLS and CDR2 YYNGEE.

The chain combines TRBV4-1 with TRBJ1-5, with D possibly TRBD1 on 5 matching bases. The CDR3 spans 14 residues. The V gene's germline CDR1 is MGHRA and CDR2 YSYEKL. The ends were cut back, 2 bases at V and 4 bases at J, with 9 bases in the middle. The CDR3 sequence: CASSQPGWNQPQHF. The CDR3 nucleotides read TGCGCCAGCAGCCAACCAGGGTGGAATCAGCCCCAGCATTTT.

V is TRBV4-1 and J is TRBJ2-1; D gene ambiguous. Germline CDR1 reads MGHRA; CDR2 reads YSYEKL. V shed 9 bases and J shed 4 bases, with 10 bases lying between them. The CDR3 covers 12 residues. CDR3 coding DNA: TGCGCCAGGGTAGTATTTTACAATGAGCAGTTCTTC. Translation: CARVVFYNEQFF.

The chain is built from TRBV11-3 and TRBJ1-1; TRBD1 matches at 7 bases. Germline V CDR1 and CDR2: SGHNT, YENEEA. This CDR3 contains 13 residues. The V and J ends lost 5 bases and 11 bases, in that order; junction bases with no gene match: 11. In DNA form, the CDR3 reads TGTGCCAGCAGCCTCCGGGACAGCCGCGTGGCTTTCTTT. As protein: CASSLRDSRVAFF. Full variable domain (remainder filled in from reference TRBV11-3 and TRBJ1-1): EAGVVQSPRYKIIEKKQPVAFWCNPISGHNTLYWYLQNLGQGPELLIRYENEEAVDDSQLPKDRFSAERLKGVDSTLKIQPAELGDSAVYLCASSLRDSRVAFFGQGTRLTVV.

This clone was observed a few times. The chain recombines TRBV28 with TRBJ1-2; 8 bases align to TRBD1. The CDR3 consists of 15 residues. J gave up 5 bases and V 2 bases, and 7 bases lay outside the gene matches. Germline CDR1 and CDR2: MDHEN and SYDVKM. The CDR3 DNA is TGTGCCAGCAGTTTAATCGGACAGGGCCTATATGGCTACACCTTC. Translated, it gives CASSLIGQGLYGYTF.

The rearrangement uses TRBV29-1 and TRBJ2-3, with 9 bases fitting TRBD2. This CDR3 is 14 amino acids long. Germline V gives CDR1 SQVTM, CDR2 ANQGSEA. With 3 bases clipped from V and 3 bases from J, the junction kept 4 bases outside the gene matches. The CDR3 sequence: CSVDFTSGTDTQYF. As DNA, the CDR3 is TGCAGCGTTGATTTCACTAGCGGGACAGATACGCAGTATTTT.

The J gene is TRBJ2-7, the V gene TRBV7-2; 11 positions match TRBD2. J lost 5 bases, V lost 4 bases, and 4 bases had no gene match. Germline V gives CDR1 SGHTA, CDR2 FQGNSA. CDR3 length: 14 amino acids. The CDR3 spells CASSSLAGAHEQYF. CDR3 in DNA: TGTGCCAGCAGCTCACTAGCGGGAGCCCACGAGCAGTACTTC.

The gene calls are TRBV30 and TRBJ2-7, with D possibly matching TRBD1 (5 bases). Germline values: CDR1 GTSNPN, CDR2 SVGIG (reference sequence). Trimming cost V 4 bases and J 4 bases, with 14 bases left between them. The CDR3 consists of 13 residues. Written as DNA, the CDR3 is TGTGCCTGGATCCACAGGCCCACATACGAGCAGTACTTC. This translates into CAWIHRPTYEQYF.

This sequence joins TRBV5-1 and TRBJ2-5; weak D call: TRBD1 (6 bases). Between the trimmed V and J ends, which lost 1 base and 5 bases, there was a span of 15 bases. This CDR3 is 15 amino acids long. Per the germline V gene, CDR1 is SGHRS and CDR2 is YFSETQ. The CDR3 nucleotides read TGCGCCAGCAGCTTGAAGTCAGGGGAACGGGAGACCCAGTACTTC. This sequence encodes CASSLKSGERETQYF.

The chain joins TRBV30 to TRBJ2-1; 9 bases match TRBD1. With 4 bases clipped from V and 4 bases from J, the junction kept 5 bases outside the gene matches. Germline V lookup: CDR1 GTSNPN, CDR2 SVGIG (reference sequence). The CDR3 has 14 amino acids. The CDR3: CAWNRDRDYNEQFF. CDR3 coding DNA: TGTGCCTGGAACCGGGACAGGGATTACAATGAGCAGTTCTTC.

The genes are TRBV9 and TRBJ1-2; 10 bases match TRBD1. The germline V gene has CDR1 SGDLS and CDR2 YYNGEE. The CDR3 loop spans 16 amino acids. The V and J ends lost 3 bases and 2 bases, in that order; junction bases with no gene match: 7. As DNA, the CDR3 is TGTGCCAGCAGCGCAAACCGGGACAGGGGAAACTATGGCTACACCTTC. This codes for CASSANRDRGNYGYTF.

The count of this clone is one. This chain uses TRBV7-9 with TRBJ2-7; 9 nucleotides line up with TRBD1. Germline trimming cut 2 bases from V and 12 bases from J; bases unmatched to any gene: 2. The CDR3 extends over 11 amino acids. CDR1 and CDR2 from the germline V gene are SEHNR and FQNEAQ (reference sequence). The CDR3 is CASSLTGGLYF. The CDR3, as DNA: TGTGCCAGCAGCTTAACAGGGGGCCTGTACTTC.

V usage is TRBV6-6 and J usage is TRBJ1-1, with D unclear. From germline, CDR1 is MNHNY and CDR2 SVGAGI (reference sequence). V was clipped by 0 bases and J by 1 base, with 9 bases between them. The CDR3 length is 15 residues. CDR3 DNA sequence: TGTGCCAGCAGTTACTCGGAGAGAGCGAACACTGAAGCTTTCTTT. It is translated as CASSYSERANTEAFF.

CDR3 loop: CASSHYRQSMNTEAFF. CDR3 DNA sequence: TGTGCCAGCAGCCACTACAGGCAATCCATGAACACTGAAGCTTTCTTT. The genes are TRBV5-4 and TRBJ1-1, with a weak D call TRBD1 (5 bases). This CDR3 is 16 amino acids long. V was pared by 4 bases and J by 0 bases, with 16 bases between. Germline V gene sequence: CDR1 SGHNT, CDR2 YYREEE (reference sequence). The full variable domain, with the rest looked up from reference TRBV5-4 and TRBJ1-1, is ETGVTQSPTHLIKTRGQQVTLRCSSQSGHNTVSWYQQALGQGPQFIFQYYREEENGRGNFPPRFSGLQFPNYSSELNVNALELDDSALYLCASSHYRQSMNTEAFFGQGTRLTVV.